Listed below are T cell receptor beta chains from one sample, sequenced in a study of cytomegalovirus exposure and HLA in healthy donors. Repertoires were generated with immunoSEQ multiplex PCR, while TCRdb's copy carries only in-frame clones and drops some. The data contain 250,000 or so clones, roughly nine tenths of them singletons. The sequenced material came from PBMCs. These receptors all stem from a man aged 18 to 35 in good health and CMV-seropositive. CDR3s include the opening cysteine and the closing phenylalanine or tryptophan. D genes are given only for firm matches. Not every row has a clone size; where given, it reads once, few, many or a size class.

size,J,D,V,DNA,CDR3
few,TRBJ2-1,.,TRBV5-1,TGCGCCAGCAGCTTGGCCGACTCCTACAATGAGCAGTTCTTC,CASSLADSYNEQFF
.,TRBJ2-3,TRBD1,TRBV15,TGTGCCACCAGCAGAGATCGGACAGGGGCCACTGGTACAGATACGCAGTATTTT,CATSRDRTGATGTDTQYF
.,TRBJ1-1,.,TRBV7-2,TGTGCCAGCAGCACACGAATAATAACAGGCGACACTGAAGCTTTCTTT,CASSTRIITGDTEAFF
.,TRBJ2-1,.,TRBV21-1,TGTGCCAGCAACACACACCGGGAGTCCTCTAACAATGAGCAGTTCTTC,CASNTHRESSNNEQFF
.,TRBJ1-1,.,TRBV6-5,TGTGCCAGCAGTTACCTTGGACTGGGGAACACTGAAGCTTTCTTT,CASSYLGLGNTEAFF
.,TRBJ2-4,.,TRBV4-3,TGCGCCAGCAGCCAAGATTACGGGTTCGCCAAAAACATTCAGTACTTC,CASSQDYGFAKNIQYF
.,TRBJ2-1,.,TRBV11-2,TGTGCCAGCAGCTTAAGACGGATGACGCAGTTCTTC,CASSLRRMTQFF
.,TRBJ2-7,TRBD1,TRBV27,TGTGCCAGCAGTTTCGGACAGGGTAGCTCCTACGAGCAGTACTTC,CASSFGQGSSYEQYF
.,TRBJ2-1,.,TRBV27,TGTGCCAGCATTAACCTCGGGGTTTTTCCGCTTCCTAATGAGCAGTTCTTC,CASINLGVFPLPNEQFF
.,TRBJ2-1,.,TRBV13,TGTGCCAGCAGCTTAGGGTTGGGCCGGTACAATGAGCAGTTCTTC,CASSLGLGRYNEQFF
.,TRBJ2-2,.,TRBV12-1,TGTGCCACAGACATCCTCCTCTCCGGGGAGCTGTTTTTT,CATDILLSGELFF
.,TRBJ2-7,.,TRBV4-2,TGTGCCAGCAGCCAAGTAGGTACTGGATACGAGCAGTACTTC,CASSQVGTGYEQYF
.,TRBJ1-5,.,TRBV19,TGTGCCAGTAGAATACAGCCGGGGGGCAATCAGCCCCAGCATTTT,CASRIQPGGNQPQHF
.,TRBJ2-7,.,TRBV27,TGTGCCAGCAGTTTATCGTACGCAAGGCCCGAGCAGTACTTC,CASSLSYARPEQYF
few,TRBJ1-1,.,TRBV19,TGTGCCAGTACCCCGGGAACAAGGACCACTGAAGCTTTCTTT,CASTPGTRTTEAFF
.,TRBJ1-1,TRBD1,TRBV18,TGTGCCAGCTCCCGTCAACCGGGACAGCGGACTGAAGCTTTCTTT,CASSRQPGQRTEAFF
.,TRBJ2-7,TRBD1,TRBV18,TGTGCCAGCTCACCCCCCGGGACAGGGATCTCCTACGAGCAGTACTTC,CASSPPGTGISYEQYF
.,TRBJ1-1,.,TRBV27,TGTGCCAGCAGTTTATCGGGGGGGGACACTGAAGCTTTCTTT,CASSLSGGDTEAFF
.,TRBJ1-1,TRBD1,TRBV5-5,TGTGCCAGCAGCTATATGACAGGGGTGAGAGCAACTGAAGCTTTCTTT,CASSYMTGVRATEAFF
.,TRBJ1-1,TRBD1,TRBV5-1,TGCGCCAGCAGGACAGGGGATCGGACTGAAGCTTTCTTT,CASRTGDRTEAFF
few,TRBJ1-2,.,TRBV14,TGTGCCAGCAGATATGGGGGGAACTATGGCTACACCTTC,CASRYGGNYGYTF
once,TRBJ2-1,TRBD1,TRBV19,TGTGCCAGTAGTATGGGTGGGACAGGATCGTACAATGAGCAGTTCTTC,CASSMGGTGSYNEQFF
.,TRBJ2-3,TRBD2,TRBV2,TGTGCCAGCAGTGAATCAGCGGGAGTCGCGGAAACGCAGTATTTT,CASSESAGVAETQYF
.,TRBJ1-5,TRBD1,TRBV6-5,TGTGCCAGCCGTGCCGGGACAGGGGTTAGTCAGCCCCAGCATTTT,CASRAGTGVSQPQHF
.,TRBJ1-2,.,TRBV5-6,TGTGCCAGCAGCTTTCAAGGAAGACACTATGGCTACACCTTC,CASSFQGRHYGYTF
.,TRBJ2-7,.,TRBV7-8,TGTGCCAGCAGCCGGGACATCAACTACGAGCAGTACTTC,CASSRDINYEQYF
.,TRBJ2-7,TRBD1,TRBV18,TGTGCCAGCTCAGAGGACAGGGGGCCGTACGAGCAGTACTTC,CASSEDRGPYEQYF
.,TRBJ2-7,.,TRBV6-1,TGTGCCAGCAGTGAAAAGGATTACGAGCAGTACTTC,CASSEKDYEQYF
.,TRBJ2-2,.,TRBV2,TGTGCCAGCAGTGGGACAGCGAACACCGGGGAGCTGTTTTTT,CASSGTANTGELFF
few,TRBJ2-7,TRBD1,TRBV28,TGTGCCAGCAGTCGACAGGGCTACGAGCAGTACTTC,CASSRQGYEQYF
.,TRBJ2-3,.,TRBV27,TGTGCCAGCAGTTTCCTACGATCTAGCACAGATACGCAGTATTTT,CASSFLRSSTDTQYF
once,TRBJ2-1,TRBD1,TRBV6-5,TGTGCCAGCAGTCAGGGGGCCACCTACAATGAGCAGTTCTTC,CASSQGATYNEQFF
.,TRBJ2-7,.,TRBV2,TGTGCCAGCAGTGGGGTAGAATCATTGTTCTCCTACGAGCAGTACTTC,CASSGVESLFSYEQYF
.,TRBJ2-5,TRBD2,TRBV7-3,TGTGCCAGCAGCCCGGCGGGAGGGGCGGGGCAAGAGACCCAGTACTTC,CASSPAGGAGQETQYF
.,TRBJ2-7,TRBD2,TRBV5-4,TGTGCCAGCAGCATGGGACTAGCTGAAGAGCAGTACTTC,CASSMGLAEEQYF
once,TRBJ2-7,TRBD2,TRBV27,TGTGCCAGCAGTCTCATCCTAGCGGGAGGACTCTACGAGCAGTACTTC,CASSLILAGGLYEQYF
.,TRBJ1-2,TRBD1,TRBV6-1,TGTGCCAGCAGGGACAGGGCCCCCCCTAACTATGGCTACACCTTC,CASRDRAPPNYGYTF
.,TRBJ1-4,.,TRBV5-6,TGTGCCAGCAGCTTAGGCCCAGGGACCGCAACTAATGAAAAACTGTTTTTT,CASSLGPGTATNEKLFF
.,TRBJ2-2,TRBD1,TRBV6-1,TGTGCCAGCAGTGAATGGGGGACAGGAGTTACCGGGGAGCTGTTTTTT,CASSEWGTGVTGELFF
.,TRBJ2-7,TRBD2,TRBV28,TGTGCCAGCAAATTTAGCGGGGCCCGAGGCTACGAGCAGTACTTC,CASKFSGARGYEQYF
few,TRBJ2-7,.,TRBV5-6,TGTGCCAGCAGCCCTGGGGTGACTGTCTCCTACGAGCAGTACTTC,CASSPGVTVSYEQYF
.,TRBJ1-1,.,TRBV5-1,TGCGCCAGCAGCTACCTAGGGGGGGCGGACACTGAAGCTTTCTTT,CASSYLGGADTEAFF
.,TRBJ1-4,TRBD1,TRBV28,TGTGCCAGCAGCCTCCGGGACAGGGGACGGGAAAAACTGTTTTTT,CASSLRDRGREKLFF
few,TRBJ1-2,.,TRBV7-9,TGTGCCAGCAGTCTAGGAAGTGGCAACTATGGCTACACCTTC,CASSLGSGNYGYTF
.,TRBJ1-1,.,TRBV14,TGTGCCAGCAGACTTTCCGGGGGGAACACTGAAGCTTTCTTT,CASRLSGGNTEAFF
.,TRBJ1-1,.,TRBV7-2,TGTGCCAGCAGCCAACAGACAAGCATAAACACTGAAGCTTTCTTT,CASSQQTSINTEAFF